These 14 T cell receptor beta chains were all obtained from the same sample, sequenced in a study of control samples from healthy donors and cancer patients. Clones were sequenced by immunoSEQ multiplex PCR, and TCRdb holds only the in-frame ones, with some missing. The sample contains 150,000 or so clones, just over 85% of which appear only once. Sequences were obtained from blood. The source of these receptors is a man aged 18 to 29 in good health.

J is TRBJ2-1 and V is TRBV19, with 7 bases fitting TRBD2. Germline CDR1 and CDR2: LNHDA and SQIVND (reference sequence). This CDR3 has 16 residues. Trimming cost V 3 bases and J 0 bases; bases outside gene matches: 5. CDR3 bases: TGTGCCAGTAGTATCCAAGCGGGAAGCTCCTACAATGAGCAGTTCTTC. It specifies CASSIQAGSSYNEQFF.

V usage is TRBV7-9 and J usage is TRBJ2-1; 11 bases line up with TRBD2. The ends lost 5 bases at V and 4 bases at J; junction bases unmatched: 4. The CDR3 covers 15 residues. Per the germline V gene, CDR1 is SEHNR and CDR2 is FQNEAQ (reference sequence). The CDR3 coding sequence is TGTGCCAGCAGCCCCGGGACTAGCGGATACAATGAGCAGTTCTTC. This gives the protein CASSPGTSGYNEQFF. Variable domain in full (rest from reference TRBV7-9 and TRBJ2-1): DTGVSQNPRHKITKRGQNVTFRCDPISEHNRLYWYRQTLGQGPEFLTYFQNEAQLEKSRLLSDRFSAERPKGSFSTLEIQRTEQGDSAMYLCASSPGTSGYNEQFFGPGTRLTVL.

The chain combines TRBV28 with TRBJ2-7, with 7 bases matching TRBD2. V shed 3 bases, J shed 2 bases, and the junction held 10 bases outside the gene matches. CDR1 and CDR2 (germline): MDHEN, SYDVKM. The CDR3 is 16 amino acids. CDR3 bases: TGTGCCAGCAGTTTCGACCAGCGGGGCTGGGCCTACGAGCAGTACTTC. Its protein is CASSFDQRGWAYEQYF.

The rearrangement joins TRBV5-5 to TRBJ2-7; D may be TRBD2 (6 bases). This CDR3 comprises 14 residues. The germline CDR1 and CDR2 sequences are SGHKS and YYEKEE (reference sequence). V was clipped by 2 bases and J by 3 bases, with 12 bases between them. The CDR3 sequence: CASSFSGGSYEQYF. The CDR3, as DNA: TGTGCCAGCAGCTTCTCTGGGGGGAGCTACGAGCAGTACTTC.

CDR3 region: CASSLVPGMGYEQYF. The CDR3 bases are TGTGCCAGCAGCTTAGTCCCCGGGATGGGGTACGAGCAGTACTTC. The J gene is TRBJ2-7, the V gene TRBV7-9; perhaps TRBD2 as D (5 bases). Trimming pared 1 base from V and 4 bases from J, leaving 14 bases between. The CDR3 runs 15 residues. Germline CDR1 is SEHNR and CDR2 is FQNEAQ (reference sequence).

For the CDR3, the DNA is TGTGCCAGCAGCAACCGGGCCGGTGAAAAACTGTTTTTT. Amino acid sequence: CASSNRAGEKLFF. The chain uses TRBV7-8 and TRBJ1-4; D not certain. CDR1 and CDR2 from the germline V gene are SGHVS and FQNEAQ. The CDR3 sequence is 13 residues long. The V gene lost 5 bases and the J gene lost 7 bases, with 11 bases spanning the gap.

The rearrangement joins TRBV12-3 or TRBV12-4 to TRBJ1-2; no reliable D call. The germline V and J ends were trimmed by 1 base and 5 bases, with 8 bases remaining between them. This CDR3 is 13 amino acids long. The CDR3 loop reads CASSLGTDYGYTF. CDR3 DNA sequence: TGTGCCAGCAGTTTAGGGACCGATTATGGCTACACCTTC.

This chain connects TRBV6-5 to TRBJ2-3; possibly TRBD1 or TRBD2 for D (5 bases each). The CDR3 covers 14 residues. Germline V gives CDR1 MNHEY, CDR2 SVGAGI. With 6 bases removed from V and 6 bases from J, the gap between germline ends came to 16 bases. CDR3 bases: TGTGCCAGCAGCCCCGGGACCACGCTCGATACGCAGTATTTT. This codes for CASSPGTTLDTQYF.

The rearrangement links TRBV7-2 to TRBJ1-1, with 8 positions matching TRBD1. The CDR3 is 14 amino acids. Per the germline V gene, CDR1 is SGHTA and CDR2 is FQGNSA. Unmatched junction bases numbered 3, after V lost 5 bases and J lost 1 base. CDR3 DNA sequence: TGTGCCAGCAGCGAGGACAGGGCGAACACTGAAGCTTTCTTT. Translating it yields CASSEDRANTEAFF. Full variable domain (remainder filled in from reference TRBV7-2 and TRBJ1-1): GAGVSQSPSNKVTEKGKDVELRCDPISGHTALYWYRQSLGQGLEFLIYFQGNSAPDKSGLPSDRFSAERTGGSVSTLTIQRTQQEDSAVYLCASSEDRANTEAFFGQGTRLTVV.

The rearrangement uses TRBV19 and TRBJ1-2; 7 nucleotides match TRBD1. Germline lookup yields CDR1 LNHDA and CDR2 SQIVND (reference sequence). Unmatched junction bases numbered 10, after V lost 2 bases and J lost 4 bases. This CDR3 is 16 amino acids long. In DNA, the CDR3 is TGTGCCAGTAGTATAAGGGGGCGCCGAACGCCCTATGGCTACACCTTC. It encodes CASSIRGRRTPYGYTF.

The CDR3: CASSLTSSREAFF. CDR3 coding DNA: TGTGCCAGCAGCTTAACGAGTTCTAGGGAAGCTTTCTTT. V is TRBV7-2 and J is TRBJ1-1; D ambiguous. CDR3 length: 13 amino acids. In germline, CDR1 is SGHTA, CDR2 FQGNSA. With 2 bases removed from V and 8 bases from J, the gap between germline ends came to 12 bases. The full variable domain, completed using reference TRBV7-2 and TRBJ1-1, is GAGVSQSPSNKVTEKGKDVELRCDPISGHTALYWYRQSLGQGLEFLIYFQGNSAPDKSGLPSDRFSAERTGGSVSTLTIQRTQQEDSAVYLCASSLTSSREAFFGQGTRLTVV.

The chain joins TRBV5-1 to TRBJ2-3; 12 bases fit TRBD1. V shed 4 bases and J 1 base; nucleotides not matched to a gene: 4. The CDR3 loop spans 16 amino acids. Germline assignment: CDR1 SGHRS and CDR2 YFSETQ. DNA of the CDR3: TGCGCCAGCAGCATGGGACAGGGGGCAGGCACAGATACGCAGTATTTT. It is translated as CASSMGQGAGTDTQYF.

CDR3 in DNA: TGTGCCAGCAGCCAGGACGAGGCCATTCCCTACGAGCAGTACTTC. This codes for CASSQDEAIPYEQYF. The chain uses TRBV14 and TRBJ2-7; D not certain. The germline V gene encodes CDR1 SGHDN and CDR2 FVKESK. V lost 3 bases to trimming and J lost 2 bases, with 14 bases between them. This CDR3 region has 15 residues.

This clone has more than one count but fewer than ten. V and J are TRBV5-1 and TRBJ1-1; D is possibly TRBD1 (5 bases). Per germline, CDR1 SGHRS and CDR2 YFSETQ. The CDR3 length is 13 residues. V shed 0 bases and J shed 11 bases, with 14 bases lying between them. The CDR3 region is CASSLGEGVYAFF. The CDR3 DNA follows: TGCGCCAGCAGCTTGGGTGAAGGGGTCTACGCTTTCTTT.